The clone carrying this T cell receptor beta chain has at least ten counts. Antigen: not known. Other DNA sequences from this sample encode an identical CDR3 as well. There are 15 residues in the CDR3. Germline V gene data show CDR1 as SGHNT and CDR2 as YYREEE (reference sequence). Trimming at V came to 5 bases and at J to 2 bases, leaving 6 bases not matched to a gene. The sample originates from a study of shared clonotypes between healthy human individuals. General study points: Among donors, the sharing of clonotypes was expected to be influenced by sequencing depth.

Healthy HIV-negative adults with no recent acute infections or vaccinations were recruited as donors. Donors, without exception, were Caucasian adults residing in Nashville, Tennessee. Around 100 million PBMCs were counted before genomic DNA extraction. Assay used: immunoSEQ multiplex PCR; TCRdb lists only in-frame clones, some missing. The data hold 550,000 to 600,000 clones, with around 76% observed a single time. The chain joins TRBV5-4 to TRBJ2-7; 11 positions agree with TRBD1. The TCR comes from a woman in her thirties or forties in good health. Some clones in this sample may be carry-over from other donors' samples. The material sequenced was PBMCs. CDR3 sequence reads: CASRSGQGATYEQYF. The CDR3 nucleotides are TGTGCCAGCAGAAGTGGACAGGGGGCTACCTACGAGCAGTACTTC.